Included here is one T cell receptor beta chain sequence, with context. The sample originates from a study of technical replicates of blood from several donors. The protocol was immunoSEQ multiplex PCR, while the TCRdb copy is restricted to in-frame clones and leaves out a portion. The table has approximately 70,000 clones, 95% to 98% seen once. Germline V lookup: CDR1 MGHRA, CDR2 YSYEKL. The trim removed 4 bases at V and 0 bases at J, leaving 9 bases unmatched. The CDR3 is 16 residues long. The V call is TRBV4-1, the J call TRBJ2-7; 7 bases agree with TRBD1. The sequence came from a human donor in good health. The sample consisted of T cells isolated from PBMCs. The CDR3 is CASSLVPRDSSYEQYF. Written as DNA, the CDR3 is TGCGCCAGCAGCCTTGTTCCCCGGGACAGCTCCTACGAGCAGTACTTC.